This passage covers 4 T cell receptor beta chains from one sample sequenced in a study of cytomegalovirus exposure and HLA in healthy donors. PCR involved 60 Vbeta and 13 Jbeta primers. The repertoire was sequenced with immunoSEQ multiplex PCR; TCRdb's copy has only in-frame clones and lacks some. Of around 120,000 clones in the sample, roughly four fifths were seen once. The sequenced material came from PBMCs. These receptors came from a male donor in good health and CMV-seropositive.

The chain employs TRBV29-1 and TRBJ2-3; TRBD1 aligns across 7 bases. CDR3 length: 13 amino acids. V lost 2 bases and J lost 4; bases outside the gene matches: 3. Germline values: CDR1 SQVTM, CDR2 ANQGSEA. CDR3 residues: CSVERQGPDTQYF. The CDR3 DNA is TGCAGCGTTGAAAGACAGGGACCAGATACGCAGTATTTT.

The chain couples TRBV19 to TRBJ2-1; perhaps TRBD2 as D (6 bases). V lost 4 bases, J lost 6 bases, and 13 bases lay in between. Germline CDR1 and CDR2: LNHDA and SQIVND (reference sequence). This CDR3 has 14 residues. CDR3 loop: CASSTQERVNEQFF. In DNA, the CDR3 is TGTGCCAGTAGTACTCAGGAGCGGGTCAATGAGCAGTTCTTC. The full variable domain, in which reference TRBV19 and TRBJ2-1 provide the parts outside the CDR3, is DGGITQSPKYLFRKEGQNVTLSCEQNLNHDAMYWYRQDPGQGLRLIYYSQIVNDFQKGDIAEGYSVSREKKESFPLTVTSAQKNPTAFYLCASSTQERVNEQFFGPGTRLTVL.

This clone was seen a few times. The chain couples TRBV15 to TRBJ1-5; no definite D call. There are 15 residues in the CDR3. Per germline, CDR1 LNHNV and CDR2 YYDKDF (reference sequence). V was clipped by 0 bases and J by 4 bases, with 10 bases between them. CDR3 coding DNA: TGTGCCACCAGCAGAGATTCAGGCCGGAATCAGCCCCAGCATTTT. Amino acid sequence: CATSRDSGRNQPQHF.

The gene calls are TRBV28 and TRBJ1-2; D not certain. The CDR3 has 16 residues. Trimming left V 2 bases short and J 8 bases short, with 21 bases between. Germline values: CDR1 MDHEN, CDR2 SYDVKM. The CDR3 DNA sequence: TGTGCCAGCAGTTTAGCAGGCCGTTCGAGAGATGGAGGCTACACCTTC. Its protein product is CASSLAGRSRDGGYTF.